This TCR beta chain was obtained from a study of siplizumab effects on memory and regulatory T cells. Study results and caveats: Alloreactive sequences that could be traced to unstimulated CD4+ memory cells showed a significant reduction under siplizumab.

Germline V gene data show CDR1 as MGHDK and CDR2 as SYGVNS. The V gene end was trimmed by 6 bases and the J gene end by 0 bases; junction bases not matched to a gene: 3. The CDR3 length is 15 residues. About this clone itself: Its target is not known.

Here immunoSEQ multiplex PCR was the method, and the copy in TCRdb shows in-frame clones only, minus some. In the table there are tens of thousands of clones, about 80% of which are singletons. Material: memory CD4+ T cells sorted from blood. This TCR was recovered from a human donor in good health. This chain joins TRBV25-1 and TRBJ2-2; 8 nucleotides align to TRBD1. Here the CDR3 DNA reads TGTGCCAGCAGGGTGACAGGGGCGAACACCGGGGAGCTGTTTTTT. It specifies CASRVTGANTGELFF.